The 14 T cell receptor beta chains below were found in one sample sequenced in a study of beta chain features in type 1 diabetes. Study-wide findings and caveats: Significant though moderate, a shortening of TCRB CDR3s appeared in all four CD4+ subsets of Type 1 diabetes patients.

Antigen specificity for these receptors is unknown. The entirety of the isolated RNA underwent reverse transcription, so expressed TCRB transcripts were sequenced. Repertoires were generated with immunoSEQ multiplex PCR, while TCRdb's copy carries only in-frame clones and drops some. Among roughly 730,000 clones listed, 13% were seen once. The sequenced material came from naive CD4+ T cells from blood. All receptors derive from a man aged 18 to 29 with type 1 diabetes.

V is TRBV5-1 and J is TRBJ2-1, with D perhaps assigned TRBD1 or TRBD2 (5 bases each). The CDR3 runs to 13 residues. The V gene lost 4 bases and the J gene lost 10 bases, with 15 bases spanning the gap. Germline V lookup: CDR1 SGHRS, CDR2 YFSETQ. The CDR3, as DNA: TGCGCCAGCAGCGTCCGGGACGCCGCGGAGCAGTTCTTC. As protein: CASSVRDAAEQFF.

This clone came up once. The chain combines TRBV29-1 with TRBJ1-2; unclear D gene. There are 12 residues in the CDR3. Trimming removed 3 bases at V and 0 bases at J, with 5 bases between. Germline-derived CDR1 and CDR2 are SQVTM and ANQGSEA. The CDR3 nucleotides read TGCAGCGTTGACTTCTCTAACTATGGCTACACCTTC. This codes for CSVDFSNYGYTF.

The rearrangement links TRBV10-2 to TRBJ2-6; D unclear. CDR3 length equals 16 residues. The germline V gene has CDR1 WSHSY and CDR2 SAAADI. V was trimmed by 4 bases and J by 0 bases, leaving 10 bases between them. CDR3 nucleotides: TGCGCCAGCAGTGGCGCGGCGTACTCTGGGGCCAACGTCCTGACTTTC. Translating it yields CASSGAAYSGANVLTF.

This clone was recorded only once. At the DNA level, this CDR3 is encoded by other sequences in the same sample as well. The genes are TRBV6-5 and TRBJ1-1; possible D gene TRBD1, 5 bases. The germline V gene encodes CDR1 MNHEY and CDR2 SVGAGI. Trimming shortened V by 5 bases and J by 6 bases, and 7 bases separated the two germline ends. The CDR3 consists of 11 residues. This chain's CDR3 is CASSPGAEAFF. The CDR3 coding sequence is TGTGCCAGCAGTCCGGGGGCTGAAGCTTTCTTT.

This clone has only a few counts. The chain employs TRBV7-9 and TRBJ1-1, with TRBD1 identical over 7 bases. V lost 7 bases and J lost 2; bases outside the gene matches: 13. The germline CDR1 and CDR2 sequences are SEHNR and FQNEAQ (reference sequence). The CDR3 is 16 amino acids. CDR3 protein: CASTYLPGTVNTEAFF. CDR3 bases: TGTGCCAGCACCTACCTTCCGGGGACAGTAAACACTGAAGCTTTCTTT.

The V and J genes are TRBV28 and TRBJ1-3, with 7 bases fitting TRBD1. This CDR3 comprises 15 residues. J lost 4 bases, V lost 7 bases, and 10 bases had no gene match. Germline V gene sequence: CDR1 MDHEN, CDR2 SYDVKM. CDR3 coding DNA: TGTGCCAGCACCCCGCCGACAGGGTTGGGAAACACCATATATTTT. Encoded protein: CASTPPTGLGNTIYF.

This clone has only a few counts. This sequence joins TRBV5-1 and TRBJ2-3, with TRBD1 as a possible D gene (5 bases). CDR3 size: 16 residues. Germline V gene data show CDR1 as SGHRS and CDR2 as YFSETQ. The ends were cut back, 2 bases at V and 1 base at J, with 14 bases in the middle. In DNA form, the CDR3 reads TGCGCCAGCAGCTTACAGGTTGGGTTTGGCACAGATACGCAGTATTTT. Translation gives CASSLQVGFGTDTQYF. Together with reference TRBV5-1 and TRBJ2-3, the CDR3 gives the full variable domain: KAGVTQTPRYLIKTRGQQVTLSCSPISGHRSVSWYQQTPGQGLQFLFEYFSETQRNKGNFPGRFSGRQFSNSRSEMNVSTLELGDSALYLCASSLQVGFGTDTQYFGPGTRLTVL.

This chain connects TRBV18 to TRBJ2-7, with 7 bases aligning to TRBD1. The CDR3 runs 17 residues. Germline CDR1 reads KGHSH; CDR2 reads LQKENI. V was clipped by 4 bases and J by 3 bases; unmatched bases: 15. In DNA, the CDR3 is TGTGCCAGCTCACTGACCGCCCCTGACAGGGTCGACTACGAGCAGTACTTC. Its protein product is CASSLTAPDRVDYEQYF.

In this sample, this clone turned up a few times. This chain joins TRBV7-2 and TRBJ2-1, with D perhaps matching TRBD1 or TRBD2 (6 bases each). The CDR3 extends over 15 amino acids. The V gene lost 5 bases and the J gene lost 4 bases, with 15 bases spanning the gap. From germline, CDR1 is SGHTA and CDR2 FQGNSA. CDR3 DNA: TGTGCCAGCAGCCCCCCGGGGGCCCATTACAATGAGCAGTTCTTC. Encoded protein: CASSPPGAHYNEQFF.

This clone showed up just a few times. The rearrangement uses TRBV30 and TRBJ1-5; the D gene is possibly TRBD1 (5 bases). The germline V and J ends were trimmed by 0 bases and 3 bases, with 15 bases remaining between them. CDR1 and CDR2 (germline): GTSNPN, SVGIG (reference sequence). The CDR3 consists of 16 residues. CDR3 DNA sequence: TGTGCCTGGAGTGTACGGGGCAATCTTAACAATCAGCCCCAGCATTTT. Translation: CAWSVRGNLNNQPQHF.

The gene calls are TRBV7-3 and TRBJ2-5, with TRBD1 matching 9 bases. Germline CDR1 reads SGHTA; CDR2 reads FQGTGA. CDR3 size: 15 residues. V lost 5 bases, J lost 2 bases, and 6 bases stayed unmatched. The CDR3: CASSPRTGEQETQYF. The DNA of the CDR3 is TGTGCCAGCAGCCCGCGGACAGGGGAACAAGAGACCCAGTACTTC.

The chain has TRBV20-1 and TRBJ1-1; 7 nucleotides line up with TRBD1. Germline V gene lookup returns CDR1 DFQATT and CDR2 SNEGSKA (reference sequence). This CDR3 spans 11 amino acids. The V gene end was trimmed by 1 base and the J gene end by 8 bases; junction bases not matched to a gene: 1. This chain's CDR3 is CSARGQGEAFF. DNA of the CDR3: TGCAGTGCTAGAGGACAGGGAGAAGCTTTCTTT.

The gene calls are TRBV5-6 and TRBJ1-5; maybe TRBD1 (5 bases). The CDR3 runs to 15 residues. Trimming left V 0 bases short and J 1 base short, with 8 bases between. The germline V gene has CDR1 SGHDT and CDR2 YYEEEE. The CDR3 region is CASSLGQGSNQPQHF. The CDR3 bases are TGTGCCAGCAGCTTGGGCCAGGGCAGCAATCAGCCCCAGCATTTT.

The V gene is TRBV30, the J gene TRBJ2-5; D is undetermined. This CDR3 is 12 amino acids long. Per germline, CDR1 GTSNPN and CDR2 SVGIG (reference sequence). V lost 3 bases, J lost 5 bases, and 10 bases lay in between. The CDR3 sequence: CAWSTGSETQYF. The CDR3 coding sequence is TGTGCCTGGAGCACCGGCTCGGAGACCCAGTACTTC.